The TCR beta chain described here comes from a study of human T cells and chemical hapten exposure. Under the authors' procedure: The median was around 88,000 TCRs per sample, ranging roughly 20,000 to 690,600. TCRdb re-derived calls from the RACE reads in MiXCR, one entry per CDR3 protein. The V and J calls here are based on TCRdb, not the publication. The sample has a few hundred thousand distinct CDR3 sequences, about 8.1% seen once. The sample's time point: pre-sensitization, week 0. Noted treatment: therapeutic diphenylcyclopropenone sensitization with weekly scalp DPC. At least ten counts were recorded for this clonotype. Its antigen is still unknown. Study-wide results and limits: Among TCRs, those above 1 in 1000 frequency were unaffected by DPC sensitization.

Germline loops: CDR1 SGHTA, CDR2 FQGTGA. The CDR3 consists of 15 residues. The V gene end was trimmed by 5 bases and the J gene end by 7 bases; junction bases not matched to a gene: 6. The source is a middle-aged woman with alopecia areata. Some clones in this sample may be carry-over from other donors' samples. The sample here was whole blood, taken in connection with sensitization to the hapten diphenylcyclopropenone (DPC). The J gene is TRBJ2-1, the V gene TRBV7-3; TRBD2 aligns across 12 bases. The CDR3, as DNA: TGTGCCAGCAGCATTTCTAGCGGGAGGGGGAATGAGCAGTTCTTC. Translating it yields CASSISSGRGNEQFF.